A selection of T cell receptor beta chains follows, all from one sample in a study of blood T cell repertoires in COVID-19. The data were produced by immunoSEQ multiplex PCR, yet TCRdb's version contains in-frame clones alone and is incomplete. This table has under 150,000 clones, 85% appearing once. Sequencing was carried out using peripheral blood. The receptors here all came from a human donor in a cohort sampled during active COVID-19. Each CDR3 is given with its conserved first and last residue. The D gene is left open where the match is weak. Clone size is given for some rows only: seen once, a few or many times, or a class if the clone is expanded.

size	V	J	D	CDR3	DNA
-	TRBV6-6	TRBJ2-7	TRBD1	CASSPSSGTGSSYEQYF	TGTGCCAGCAGTCCGTCCTCGGGGACAGGGAGCTCCTACGAGCAGTACTTC
-	TRBV6-5	TRBJ2-6	-	CASSYVLSGANVLTF	TGTGCCAGCAGTTACGTTCTTTCTGGGGCCAACGTCCTGACTTTC
-	TRBV5-6	TRBJ1-2	-	CASSFRRDHGYTF	TGTGCCAGCAGCTTTCGCCGGGATCATGGCTACACCTTC
few	TRBV5-5	TRBJ1-1	-	CASSFLREEAEAFF	TGTGCCAGCAGCTTTTTGCGGGAGGAAGCTGAAGCTTTCTTT
-	TRBV3-1/TRBV3-2	TRBJ2-7	TRBD2	CASSQMTSNEQYF	TGTGCCAGCAGCCAAATGACTAGCAACGAGCAGTACTTC
-	TRBV6-2/TRBV6-3	TRBJ1-1	TRBD1	CASSFLQGQEAFF	TGTGCCAGCAGTTTCCTACAGGGGCAAGAAGCTTTCTTT
-	TRBV4-1	TRBJ2-7	TRBD2	CASSQGLAGGYEQYF	TGCGCCAGCAGCCAAGGACTAGCGGGGGGTTACGAGCAGTACTTC
once	TRBV12-1	TRBJ1-1	-	CASSFDRGGAFF	TGTGCCAGCAGCTTTGATCGGGGTGGTGCTTTCTTT
-	TRBV27	TRBJ1-1	TRBD1	CASSWIGQDEAFF	TGTGCCAGCAGTTGGATTGGACAGGATGAAGCTTTCTTT
-	TRBV4-1	TRBJ2-3	TRBD1	CASSQEWSGDRASTDTQYF	TGCGCCAGCAGCCAGGAATGGTCTGGGGACAGGGCCAGCACAGATACGCAGTATTTT
-	TRBV5-1	TRBJ1-2	-	CASSAYEEYPPYGYTF	TGCGCCAGCAGCGCATATGAGGAGTACCCCCCCTATGGCTACACCTTC
-	TRBV6-2/TRBV6-3	TRBJ1-2	-	CASSYVADGYTF	TGTGCCAGCAGTTACGTGGCGGATGGCTACACCTTC
-	TRBV7-2	TRBJ1-4	-	CASSFRFERGKLFF	TGTGCCAGCAGCTTCCGGTTCGAACGAGGAAAACTGTTTTTT
-	TRBV19	TRBJ2-3	TRBD1	CASSMGQRTDTQYF	TGTGCCAGTAGTATGGGACAGCGAACAGATACGCAGTATTTT
-	TRBV19	TRBJ2-5	-	CASTSVVSETQYF	TGTGCCAGTACCTCGGTGGTTTCAGAGACCCAGTACTTC